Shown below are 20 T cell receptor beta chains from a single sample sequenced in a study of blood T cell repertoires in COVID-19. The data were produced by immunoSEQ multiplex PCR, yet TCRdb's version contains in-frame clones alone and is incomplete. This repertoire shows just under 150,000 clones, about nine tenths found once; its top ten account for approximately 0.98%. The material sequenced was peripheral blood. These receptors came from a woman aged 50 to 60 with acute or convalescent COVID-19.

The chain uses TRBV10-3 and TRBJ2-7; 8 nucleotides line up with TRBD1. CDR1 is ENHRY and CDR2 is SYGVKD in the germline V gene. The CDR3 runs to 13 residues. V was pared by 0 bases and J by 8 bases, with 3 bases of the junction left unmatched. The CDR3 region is CAISESDRVKQYF. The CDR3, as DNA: TGTGCCATCAGTGAGTCGGACAGGGTGAAGCAGTACTTC.

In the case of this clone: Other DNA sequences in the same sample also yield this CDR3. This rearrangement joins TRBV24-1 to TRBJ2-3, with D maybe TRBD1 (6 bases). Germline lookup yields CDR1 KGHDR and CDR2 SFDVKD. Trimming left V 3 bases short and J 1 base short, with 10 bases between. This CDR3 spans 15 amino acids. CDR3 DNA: TGTGCCACCAGTGATCCGGGACAAGGCACAGATACGCAGTATTTT. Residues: CATSDPGQGTDTQYF.

The chain's CDR3 is CASSFIGVINEQYF. DNA for the CDR3: TGTGCCAGCAGTTTTATAGGGGTTATCAACGAGCAGTACTTC. The V gene is TRBV27, the J gene TRBJ2-7; D may be TRBD1 (5 bases). The CDR3 sequence is 14 residues long. Trimming cost V 3 bases and J 5 bases, with 14 bases left between them. Germline values: CDR1 MNHEY, CDR2 SMNVEV (reference sequence).

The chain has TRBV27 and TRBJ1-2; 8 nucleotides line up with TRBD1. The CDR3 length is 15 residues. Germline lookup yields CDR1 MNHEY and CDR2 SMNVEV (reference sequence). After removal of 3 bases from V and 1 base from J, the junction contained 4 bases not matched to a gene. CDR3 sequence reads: CASSFQGAGNYGYTF. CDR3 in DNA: TGTGCCAGCAGTTTTCAGGGGGCCGGTAACTATGGCTACACCTTC.

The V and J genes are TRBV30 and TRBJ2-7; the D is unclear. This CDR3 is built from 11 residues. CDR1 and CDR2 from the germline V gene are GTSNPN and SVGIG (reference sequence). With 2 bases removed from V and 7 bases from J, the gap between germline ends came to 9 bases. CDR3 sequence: CAWSPSSEQYF. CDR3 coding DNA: TGTGCCTGGAGTCCTAGTTCGGAGCAGTACTTC.

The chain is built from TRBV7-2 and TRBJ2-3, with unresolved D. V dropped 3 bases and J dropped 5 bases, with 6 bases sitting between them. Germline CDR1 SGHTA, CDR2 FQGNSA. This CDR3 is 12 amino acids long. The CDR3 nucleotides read TGTGCCAGCAGCTTCCCGGTAGATACGCAGTATTTT. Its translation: CASSFPVDTQYF.

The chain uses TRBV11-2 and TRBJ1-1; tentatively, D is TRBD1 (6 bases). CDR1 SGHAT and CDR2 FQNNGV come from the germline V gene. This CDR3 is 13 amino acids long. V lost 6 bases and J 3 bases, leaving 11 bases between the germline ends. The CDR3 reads CASSQQGDTEAFF. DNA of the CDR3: TGTGCCAGCAGTCAACAGGGCGACACTGAAGCTTTCTTT.

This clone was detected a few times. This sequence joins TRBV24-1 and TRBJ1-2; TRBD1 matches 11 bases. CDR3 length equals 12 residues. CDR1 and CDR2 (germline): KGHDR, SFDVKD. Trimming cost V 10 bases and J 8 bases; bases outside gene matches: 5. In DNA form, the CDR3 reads TGTGCCACTAGGGGACAGGGGGAAGGCTACACCTTC. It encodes CATRGQGEGYTF.

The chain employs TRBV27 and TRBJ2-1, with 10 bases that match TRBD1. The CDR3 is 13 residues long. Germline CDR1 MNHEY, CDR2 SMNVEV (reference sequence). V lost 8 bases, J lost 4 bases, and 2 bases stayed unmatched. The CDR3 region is CASGGQGYNEQFF. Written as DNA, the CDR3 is TGTGCCAGCGGGGGACAGGGGTACAATGAGCAGTTCTTC.

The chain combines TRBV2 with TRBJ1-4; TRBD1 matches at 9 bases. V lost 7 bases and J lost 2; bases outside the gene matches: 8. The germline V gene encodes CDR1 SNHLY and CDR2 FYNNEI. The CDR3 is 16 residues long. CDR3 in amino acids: CASTEGTGSTNEKLFF. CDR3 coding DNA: TGTGCCAGCACTGAGGGGACAGGGTCGACTAATGAAAAACTGTTTTTT.

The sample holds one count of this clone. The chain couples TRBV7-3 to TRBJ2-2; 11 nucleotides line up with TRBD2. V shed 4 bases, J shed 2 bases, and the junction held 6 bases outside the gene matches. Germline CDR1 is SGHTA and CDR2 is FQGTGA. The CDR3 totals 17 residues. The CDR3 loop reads CASSWLAGGGNTGELFF. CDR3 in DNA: TGTGCCAGCAGCTGGCTAGCGGGGGGTGGTAACACCGGGGAGCTGTTTTTT.

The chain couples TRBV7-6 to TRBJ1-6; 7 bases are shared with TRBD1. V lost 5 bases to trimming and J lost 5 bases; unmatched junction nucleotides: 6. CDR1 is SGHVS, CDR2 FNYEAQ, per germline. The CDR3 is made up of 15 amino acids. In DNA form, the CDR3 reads TGTGCCAGCAGCCTCCGGACAGGCCATAATTCACCCCTCCACTTT. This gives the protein CASSLRTGHNSPLHF.

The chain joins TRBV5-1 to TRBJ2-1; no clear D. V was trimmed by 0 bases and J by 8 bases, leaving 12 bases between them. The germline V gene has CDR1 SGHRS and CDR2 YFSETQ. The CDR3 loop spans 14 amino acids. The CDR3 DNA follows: TGCGCCAGCAGCTTGGCCGGGTCCCCGGATGAGCAGTTCTTC. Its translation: CASSLAGSPDEQFF.

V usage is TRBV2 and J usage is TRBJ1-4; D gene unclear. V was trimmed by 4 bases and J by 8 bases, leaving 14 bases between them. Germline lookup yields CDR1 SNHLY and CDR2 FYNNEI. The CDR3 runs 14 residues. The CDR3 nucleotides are TGTGCCAGCAGTGTGGAGGCTTCGGGGGAAAAACTGTTTTTT. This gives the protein CASSVEASGEKLFF.

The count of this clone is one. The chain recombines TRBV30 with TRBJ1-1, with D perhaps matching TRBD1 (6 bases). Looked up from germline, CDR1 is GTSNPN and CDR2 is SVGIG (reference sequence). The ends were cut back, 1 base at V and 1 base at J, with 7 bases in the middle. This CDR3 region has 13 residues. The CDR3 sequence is CAWSGQENTEAFF. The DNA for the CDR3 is TGTGCCTGGAGTGGACAGGAGAACACTGAAGCTTTCTTT.

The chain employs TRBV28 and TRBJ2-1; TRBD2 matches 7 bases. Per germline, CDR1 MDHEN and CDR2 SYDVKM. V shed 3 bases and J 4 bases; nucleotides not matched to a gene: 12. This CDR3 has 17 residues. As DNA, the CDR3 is TGTGCCAGCAGTTTGTATGGAGGGCTAGCGGAGTACAATGAGCAGTTCTTC. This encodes CASSLYGGLAEYNEQFF.

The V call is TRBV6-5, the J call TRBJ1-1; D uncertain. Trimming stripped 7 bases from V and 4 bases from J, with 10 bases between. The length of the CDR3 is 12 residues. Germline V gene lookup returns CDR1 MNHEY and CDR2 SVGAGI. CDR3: CASKRGSTEAFF. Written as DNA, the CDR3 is TGTGCCAGCAAACGTGGGAGCACTGAAGCTTTCTTT.

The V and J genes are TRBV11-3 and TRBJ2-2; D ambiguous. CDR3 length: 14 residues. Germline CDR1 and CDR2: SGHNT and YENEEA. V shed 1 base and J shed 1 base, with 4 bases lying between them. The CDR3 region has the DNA TGTGCCAGCAGCTTAGTACAGAACACCGGGGAGCTGTTTTTT. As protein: CASSLVQNTGELFF.

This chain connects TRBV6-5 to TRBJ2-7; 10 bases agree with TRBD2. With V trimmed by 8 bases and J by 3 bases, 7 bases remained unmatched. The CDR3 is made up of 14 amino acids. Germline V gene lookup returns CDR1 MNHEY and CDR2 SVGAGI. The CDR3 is CASSTSGLLYEQYF. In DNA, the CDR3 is TGTGCCAGCTCGACTAGCGGGTTACTCTACGAGCAGTACTTC.

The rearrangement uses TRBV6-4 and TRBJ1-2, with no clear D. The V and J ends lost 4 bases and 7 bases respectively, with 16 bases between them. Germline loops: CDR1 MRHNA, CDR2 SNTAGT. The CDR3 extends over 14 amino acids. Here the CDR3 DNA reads TGTGCCAGCAGTGTTGGAGTGGGTGGTGGTGGCTACACCTTC. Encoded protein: CASSVGVGGGGYTF.